Listed below are T cell receptor beta chains from one sample, sequenced in a study of T cell responses to AZD1222 COVID-19 vaccine. Generated by immunoSEQ multiplex PCR, the TCRdb table keeps only in-frame clones and is missing some. The data hold roughly 100,000 clones, with more than 85% observed a single time. The sequenced sample was peripheral blood, obtained 28 days after the second AZD1222 dose. The receptors here all came from an adult who received the AZD1222 COVID-19 vaccine. The CDR3 runs from the conserved cysteine through the conserved F or W. The D gene is left open where the match is weak. Clone sizes are given selectively: once, few, many, or a class where the clone is expanded.

CDR3	DNA	V	J	length	D	size
CASSPGTSQETQYF	TGCGCCAGCAGCCCCGGGACTAGCCAAGAGACCCAGTACTTC	TRBV5-1	TRBJ2-5	14	TRBD2	.
CASSIDSGNEQYF	TGTGCCAGTAGTATAGATAGCGGGAACGAGCAGTACTTC	TRBV19	TRBJ2-7	13	TRBD2	.
CASSPGPGQGQGYTF	TGTGCCAGCAGCCCTGGACCAGGACAGGGGCAGGGCTACACCTTC	TRBV9	TRBJ1-2	15	TRBD1	.
CASSVGSGFISYEQYF	TGTGCCAGCAGCGTAGGGAGCGGGTTCATCTCCTACGAGCAGTACTTC	TRBV9	TRBJ2-7	16	.	once
CASSPRQGGYEQYF	TGTGCCAGCAGTCCTAGACAGGGCGGCTACGAGCAGTACTTC	TRBV27	TRBJ2-7	14	TRBD1	.
CASSEVPQETQYF	TGTGCCAGCAGTGAGGTCCCCCAAGAGACCCAGTACTTC	TRBV6-1	TRBJ2-5	13	.	.
CAWSVGQGAEQPQHF	TGTGCCTGGAGTGTAGGACAGGGTGCGGAGCAGCCCCAGCATTTT	TRBV30	TRBJ1-5	15	TRBD1	.
CASSQALGHSYGYTF	TGTGCCAGCAGCCAAGCCCTGGGGCACTCCTATGGCTACACCTTC	TRBV3-1/TRBV3-2	TRBJ1-2	15	.	.
CATSPRGGGEKLFF	TGTGCCACCAGTCCCCGGGGAGGAGGCGAAAAACTGTTTTTT	TRBV24-1	TRBJ1-4	14	.	.
CASSLGELEVAGFADTQYF	TGTGCCAGCAGCTTAGGCGAGCTAGAGGTAGCGGGATTCGCAGATACGCAGTATTTT	TRBV13	TRBJ2-3	19	TRBD2	.
CASSPLSGTSGRADNEQFF	TGTGCCAGCTCACCACTTTCGGGGACTAGCGGGAGGGCCGACAATGAGCAGTTCTTC	TRBV18	TRBJ2-1	19	TRBD2	.
CASSLAGGTKNIQYF	TGTGCCAGCAGTTTAGCGGGAGGAACCAAAAACATTCAGTACTTC	TRBV28	TRBJ2-4	15	TRBD2	.
CASSLRTGKDVLTF	TGCGCCAGCAGCTTACGGACAGGGAAGGACGTCCTGACTTTC	TRBV5-1	TRBJ2-6	14	TRBD1	.
CASRPEGSGELFF	TGTGCCAGCAGGCCCGAGGGTTCCGGGGAGCTGTTTTTT	TRBV12-3/TRBV12-4	TRBJ2-2	13	.	few
CASSSRTSQETQYF	TGTGCCAGCAGCTCCCGGACTAGCCAAGAGACCCAGTACTTC	TRBV5-5	TRBJ2-5	14	TRBD2	.
CATSDTPGLAGGGRTDTQYF	TGTGCCACCAGTGACACCCCTGGACTAGCGGGGGGAGGGCGCACAGATACGCAGTATTTT	TRBV24-1	TRBJ2-3	20	TRBD2	.
CASRPGSYGYTF	TGTGCCAGCAGGCCAGGAAGCTATGGCTACACCTTC	TRBV2	TRBJ1-2	12	.	.
CASSINSAGANVLTF	TGTGCCAGTAGTATAAATAGCGCTGGGGCCAACGTCCTGACTTTC	TRBV19	TRBJ2-6	15	.	.
CASSWDRHTGELFF	TGTGCCAGCAGTTGGGACAGACACACCGGGGAGCTGTTTTTT	TRBV11-2	TRBJ2-2	14	TRBD1	.
CASHPPSVHEQFF	TGTGCCAGCCACCCCCCCTCAGTCCATGAGCAGTTCTTC	TRBV28	TRBJ2-1	13	.	.